These 19 T cell receptor beta chains came from one sample sequenced in a study of regulatory T cells in long-lasting Graves disease. Arm-PCR of CDR3 regions and iRepertoire HTBI primers were the basis on which TCR beta libraries were built. TCRdb passed the multiplex PCR reads through MiXCR, listing each CDR3 protein once. The sample shows 420,000 or so distinct CDR3 sequences, 16% of them seen only once. Time point here: newly diagnosed GD, antithyroid drugs for less than 3 months. Construction of the TCR library relied on RNA isolated from PBMCs. The same sample was also studied in work on T cells in Graves' hyperthyroidism and ophthalmopathy.

The sample here was peripheral blood mononuclear cells (PBMCs), taken at new diagnosis, from a patient treated with antithyroid drugs. These receptors came from a woman aged 18-29 years with Graves disease.

At least ten counts were recorded for this clonotype. The gene calls are TRBV30 and TRBJ2-4, with D unclear. Trimming shortened V by 5 bases and J by 7 bases, and 15 bases separated the two germline ends. The CDR3 extends over 13 amino acids. Germline assignment: CDR1 GTSNPN and CDR2 SVGIG (reference sequence). The CDR3 bases are TGTGCCTGGGGCCTACCGCCTGGGAACATTCAGTACTTC. This gives the protein CAWGLPPGNIQYF.

The sample holds many counts of this clonotype. The chain carries TRBV7-2 and TRBJ2-5; 7 bases agree with TRBD1. Germline values: CDR1 SGHTA, CDR2 FQGNSA. This CDR3 is built from 14 residues. With V trimmed by 1 base and J by 4 bases, 3 bases remained unmatched. CDR3 region: CASSLDQGVETQYF. The CDR3, as DNA: TGTGCCAGCAGCTTAGACCAGGGGGTAGAGACCCAGTACTTC.

This clonotype showed up many times. The chain couples TRBV27 to TRBJ2-3; 13 positions agree with TRBD2. J lost 2 bases, V lost 5 bases, and 4 bases had no gene match. Germline assignment: CDR1 MNHEY and CDR2 SMNVEV (reference sequence). The CDR3 runs 16 residues. CDR3 sequence (DNA): TGTGCCAGCAGTCCGGGGACTAGCGGGAACACAGATACGCAGTATTTT. It yields the protein CASSPGTSGNTDTQYF.

This clonotype was observed many times. V is TRBV20-1 and J is TRBJ1-2; D uncertain. The ends were cut back, 4 bases at V and 1 base at J, with 10 bases in the middle. Germline V lookup: CDR1 DFQATT, CDR2 SNEGSKA (reference sequence). The CDR3 contains 13 residues. The CDR3 region is CSAIPESNYGYTF. The CDR3 DNA sequence: TGCAGTGCTATTCCCGAGAGTAACTATGGCTACACCTTC.

Notes on this clonotype: Being one base from a much bigger clone, this may be a read error. The CDR3 end shows no conserved phenylalanine or tryptophan, and so a read error is likely. The chain joins TRBV12-3 or TRBV12-4 to TRBJ2-3; D not resolved. The DNA end lines up better with TRBJ1-1; the J call may be wrong. The CDR3 extends over 14 amino acids. As DNA, the CDR3 is TGTGCCAGCAGTTTCACACTGCCCAGCACTGAAGCTTTCCTT. Its protein is CASSFTLPSTEAFL.

This clonotype came up many times. The CDR3 DNA sequence: TGCAGTGCTAGAGAGTGGACTAGCGACACCGGGGAGCTGTTTTTT. Protein: CSAREWTSDTGELFF. The chain combines TRBV20-1 with TRBJ2-2, with TRBD2 matching over 9 bases. V gave up 0 bases and J gave up 3 bases; unmatched junction bases: 2. The germline V gene has CDR1 DFQATT and CDR2 SNEGSKA (reference sequence). CDR3 length: 15 residues.

There are a few counts of this clonotype. V and J are TRBV18 and TRBJ1-2; 7 bases match TRBD1. Germline-derived CDR1 and CDR2 are KGHSH and LQKENI. V lost 3 bases and J lost 4; bases outside the gene matches: 5. CDR3 length equals 14 residues. The CDR3 region has the DNA TGTGCCAGCTCACCGACAGGGCTGAGCTATGGCTACACCTTC. Translation gives CASSPTGLSYGYTF.

This clonotype was counted many times. The chain is built from TRBV7-6 and TRBJ2-3; D is uncertain. In germline, CDR1 is SGHVS, CDR2 FNYEAQ. The CDR3 extends over 13 amino acids. The germline V and J ends were trimmed by 3 bases and 2 bases, with 6 bases remaining between them. CDR3 coding DNA: TGTGCCAGCAGCTTCACTACCACAGATACGCAGTATTTT. This translates into CASSFTTTDTQYF.

This clonotype has only a few counts. J is TRBJ1-2 and V is TRBV29-1; tentative D call: TRBD1 (6 bases). The CDR3 has 12 residues. V gave up 5 bases and J gave up 2 bases, with 9 bases separating them. Germline assignment: CDR1 SQVTM and CDR2 ANQGSEA. CDR3 residues: CSVRQGNYGYTF. DNA for the CDR3: TGCAGCGTTCGGCAGGGGAACTATGGCTACACCTTC.

The rearrangement links TRBV6-5 to TRBJ2-3; 12 nucleotides match TRBD2. Germline V CDR1 and CDR2: MNHEY, SVGAGI. This CDR3 is built from 18 residues. V dropped 0 bases and J dropped 4; count of bases not matched to a gene: 8. The CDR3 region has the DNA TGTGCCAGCAGTTACTCGACTAGCGGGAGAGGAGGGGCAGATACGCAGTATTTT. Its translation is CASSYSTSGRGGADTQYF.

The chain couples TRBV2 to TRBJ1-4, with 8 bases identical to TRBD1. Per the germline V gene, CDR1 is SNHLY and CDR2 is FYNNEI. The junction had 8 bases not matched to a gene; V was cut back by 6 bases and J by 5 bases. The CDR3 contains 15 residues. The CDR3 loop is CASRKDRGPNEKLFF. The CDR3 coding sequence is TGTGCCAGCAGAAAAGACAGGGGCCCGAATGAAAAACTGTTTTTT.

The sample holds a few counts of this clonotype. This rearrangement joins TRBV7-3 to TRBJ2-7, with D perhaps TRBD1 (5 bases). This CDR3 is 14 amino acids long. V was cut by 1 base and J by 3 bases, with 10 bases left in between. Germline loops: CDR1 SGHTA, CDR2 FQGTGA. The CDR3 region is CASSLRQSDYEQYF. CDR3 nucleotides: TGTGCCAGCAGCTTAAGACAGAGTGACTACGAGCAGTACTTC. The whole variable domain, remainder taken from reference TRBV7-3 and TRBJ2-7, is GAGVSQTPSNKVTEKGKYVELRCDPISGHTALYWYRQSLGQGPEFLIYFQGTGAADDSGLPNDRFFAVRPEGSVSTLKIQRTERGDSAVYLCASSLRQSDYEQYFGPGTRLTVT.

This clonotype was recorded a few times. The CDR3 DNA follows: TGTGCCAGCAGTTTAGGGGCAGGGAGCTATGGCTACACCTTC. This encodes CASSLGAGSYGYTF. The genes are TRBV28 and TRBJ1-2, with D possibly matching TRBD1 (5 bases). V was shortened by 2 bases and J by 4 bases, with 11 bases between the two germline ends. The germline V gene has CDR1 MDHEN and CDR2 SYDVKM. The CDR3 contains 14 residues.

This clonotype was recorded many times. The V call is TRBV15, the J call TRBJ1-2, with D possibly matching TRBD1 (5 bases). CDR1 and CDR2 from the germline V gene are LNHNV and YYDKDF (reference sequence). The CDR3 is 18 residues long. V was shortened by 3 bases and J by 2 bases, with 22 bases between the two germline ends. The CDR3 spells CATSRAGRLIATNYGYTF. CDR3 DNA: TGTGCCACCAGCAGGGCGGGACGTCTTATCGCGACAAACTATGGCTACACCTTC. Looking up the rest from reference TRBV15 and TRBJ1-2 gives the full variable domain: DAMVIQNPRYQVTQFGKPVTLSCSQTLNHNVMYWYQQKSSQAPKLLFHYYDKDFNNEADTPDNFQSRRPNTSFCFLDIRSPGLGDTAMYLCATSRAGRLIATNYGYTFGSGTRLTVV.

Many counts were recorded for this clonotype. Mismatch with germline at one junction end may stem from a read error. The gene calls are TRBV5-1 and TRBJ2-3; D unresolved. CDR1 is SGHRS and CDR2 is YFSETQ in the germline V gene. The CDR3 has 11 residues. This CDR3 is CASSFGDTQYF. The CDR3 bases are TGTGCCAGCAGTTTCGGGGATACGCAGTATTTT.

This clonotype was counted ten times or more. The chain employs TRBV28 and TRBJ2-7; 7 bases are a match to TRBD2. Trimming took 2 bases from V and 6 from J; bases not matched to a gene: 7. Germline CDR1 reads MDHEN; CDR2 reads SYDVKM. The CDR3 is 14 amino acids. The CDR3 loop reads CASSLVAGRREQYF. CDR3 DNA: TGTGCCAGCAGTTTAGTAGCGGGTCGGCGCGAGCAGTACTTC.

Many counts were recorded for this clonotype. The chain carries TRBV12-3 or TRBV12-4 and TRBJ2-1; D may correspond to TRBD1 or TRBD2 (5 bases each). This CDR3 has 18 amino acids. With 5 bases removed from V and 1 base from J, the gap between germline ends came to 21 bases. Here the CDR3 reads CASSRLPGRSPSYNEQFF. The DNA for the CDR3 is TGTGCCAGCAGTAGACTCCCGGGACGGAGCCCTTCCTACAATGAGCAGTTCTTC.

This clonotype came up many times. The chain recombines TRBV28 with TRBJ2-7; no clear D. Germline lookup yields CDR1 MDHEN and CDR2 SYDVKM. Deletions cut 6 bases from V and 4 bases from J, with 16 bases between. This CDR3 is built from 14 residues. The CDR3 loop reads CASSLEVNPYEQYF. In nucleotides, the CDR3 is TGTGCCAGCAGCCTTGAGGTTAATCCTTACGAGCAGTACTTC.

The DNA for the CDR3 is TGTGCCAGCAAGGTTTGGGCTGCTGACAATGAGCAGTTCTTC. Amino acids: CASKVWAADNEQFF. The rearrangement links TRBV6-1 to TRBJ2-1; D is ambiguous. CDR3 length: 14 residues. Trimming pared 7 bases from V and 5 bases from J, leaving 15 bases between. The germline V gene has CDR1 MNHNS and CDR2 SASEGT.